This entry lists 20 T cell receptor beta chains sequenced from one sample in a study of response to subunit inactivated influenza vaccine (dated by TCRdb to 2017 to 2018). Receptors were amplified or captured by RT-PCR. Instrument on record: Illumina HiSeq 2500. TCRdb handled the public reads itself, with Q25 trimming in fastp and clone calling in MiXCR, and kept productive beta chains. Records with the same CDR3 protein are collapsed into one entry carrying the most frequent genes and DNA. For this sample there are a few hundred thousand distinct CDR3 sequences; 20% to 25% appear just once. About 10% of the sample belongs to the ten largest clones. Sequences were derived from PBMCs from blood, sampled approximately 20 months after vaccination. The receptors shown here come from a man between 50 and 69 years old who received an inactivated influenza vaccine. Donor details come from another sample of the same person, matched by shared clones.

This clonotype was counted at least ten times. The rearrangement uses TRBV2 and TRBJ2-7, with 7 bases that match TRBD1. The V gene end was trimmed by 7 bases and the J gene end by 0 bases; junction bases not matched to a gene: 9. From germline, CDR1 is SNHLY and CDR2 FYNNEI. CDR3 length: 15 residues. The CDR3 protein is CASIVDRASSYEQYF. As DNA, the CDR3 is TGTGCCAGCATCGTCGACAGGGCGAGCTCCTACGAGCAGTACTTC.

This chain connects TRBV10-3 to TRBJ1-3; D perhaps matches TRBD1 (5 bases). The V gene's germline CDR1 is ENHRY and CDR2 SYGVKD. The CDR3 is 11 amino acids. V was clipped by 9 bases and J by 4 bases, with 7 bases between them. This CDR3 reads CAISGGNTIYF. As DNA, the CDR3 is TGTGCCATATCAGGGGGAAACACCATATATTTT.

The rearrangement uses TRBV6-1 and TRBJ1-1; D possibly corresponds to TRBD1 (5 bases). The V and J ends lost 7 bases and 5 bases respectively, with 14 bases between them. The length of the CDR3 is 13 residues. Germline loops: CDR1 MNHNS, CDR2 SASEGT. The CDR3 reads CASTRWEGTEAFF. DNA of the CDR3: TGTGCCAGCACACGTTGGGAGGGGACTGAAGCTTTCTTT.

V gene TRBV28 combines with J gene TRBJ2-5; perhaps D is TRBD1 or TRBD2 (6 bases each). Per germline, CDR1 MDHEN and CDR2 SYDVKM. The CDR3 runs 14 residues. Trimming took off 6 bases at V and 2 bases at J, with 13 bases between the two ends. In DNA, the CDR3 is TGTGCCAGCAGACAGGGACTCTCACAAGAGACCCAGTACTTC. This codes for CASRQGLSQETQYF.

V gene TRBV11-2 combines with J gene TRBJ2-4; D may correspond to TRBD1 or TRBD2 (6 bases each). Trimming took off 4 bases at V and 1 base at J, with 14 bases between the two ends. The CDR3 length is 16 residues. The V gene's germline CDR1 is SGHAT and CDR2 FQNNGV. The CDR3 DNA sequence: TGTGCCAGCAGCTGGGGGGCTATAGGTGCCAAAAACATTCAGTACTTC. Protein sequence: CASSWGAIGAKNIQYF.

V gene TRBV5-1 combines with J gene TRBJ2-7; no definite D call. The CDR3 length is 15 residues. CDR1 SGHRS and CDR2 YFSETQ come from the germline V gene. Trimming left V 4 bases short and J 3 bases short, with 17 bases between. CDR3 bases: TGCGCCAGCAGCCCGCCGGCCAGTGACGGCTACGAGCAGTACTTC. It yields the protein CASSPPASDGYEQYF.

V and J are TRBV10-3 and TRBJ1-5, with 7 nucleotides matching TRBD1. Per the germline V gene, CDR1 is ENHRY and CDR2 is SYGVKD. V shed 6 bases, J shed 2 bases, and the junction held 7 bases outside the gene matches. CDR3 length equals 15 residues. CDR3 nucleotide sequence: TGTGCCATCAGCTCCGGGACAGAAGGCAATCAGCCCCAGCATTTT. This gives the protein CAISSGTEGNQPQHF.

Details on this clonotype: No conserved phenylalanine or tryptophan ends this CDR3, so it is likely a read error. This chain joins TRBV6-1 and TRBJ1-5, with D tentatively TRBD1 (5 bases). The germline gives CDR1 MNHNS, CDR2 SASEGT. This CDR3 is built from 14 residues. V was clipped by 5 bases and J by 3 bases, with 11 bases between them. The chain's CDR3 is CASSRAGFNQPQHS. The CDR3 bases are TGTGCCAGCAGTCGGGCAGGGTTCAATCAGCCCCAGCATTCT.

This clonotype turned up a few times. The chain recombines TRBV2 with TRBJ1-4; no firm D call. The CDR3 consists of 16 residues. The germline gives CDR1 SNHLY, CDR2 FYNNEI. V lost 2 bases, J lost 0 bases, and 10 bases lay in between. CDR3 protein: CASSESRATTNEKLFF. The CDR3 DNA follows: TGTGCCAGCAGTGAATCCAGAGCCACAACTAATGAAAAACTGTTTTTT.

This clonotype was counted at least ten times. The rearrangement links TRBV20-1 to TRBJ1-1; D gene unclear. This CDR3 spans 11 amino acids. V lost 3 bases to trimming and J lost 1 base, with 3 bases between them. Per germline, CDR1 DFQATT and CDR2 SNEGSKA (reference sequence). CDR3 protein: CSARENTEAFF. The CDR3 DNA reads as TGCAGTGCTAGGGAGAACACTGAAGCTTTCTTT.

This clonotype was recorded a few times. This chain uses TRBV20-1 with TRBJ1-5, with D uncertain. From germline, CDR1 is DFQATT and CDR2 SNEGSKA (reference sequence). The CDR3 is 14 amino acids. V gave up 0 bases and J gave up 7 bases, with 13 bases separating them. The CDR3: CSAREFLEHQPQHF. The CDR3 DNA is TGCAGTGCTAGAGAGTTTTTGGAGCACCAGCCCCAGCATTTT.

V and J are TRBV11-2 and TRBJ2-5, with no clear D. The V end lost 1 base, the J end lost 5 bases, and 14 bases lay between the germline ends. CDR1 and CDR2 (germline): SGHAT, FQNNGV. The CDR3 sequence is 15 residues long. The CDR3 loop reads CASSLGGGFGETQYF. The CDR3 region has the DNA TGTGCCAGCAGCTTAGGAGGTGGATTCGGGGAGACCCAGTACTTC.

This clonotype has only a few counts. The chain joins TRBV6-1 to TRBJ1-2, with D perhaps matching TRBD1 (6 bases). Germline V lookup: CDR1 MNHNS, CDR2 SASEGT. Trimming cost V 2 bases and J 7 bases, with 14 bases left between them. The CDR3 extends over 14 amino acids. The DNA of the CDR3 is TGTGCCAGCAGTGAACAAATCGGGGGGCTTGGCTACACCTTC. This sequence encodes CASSEQIGGLGYTF.

This clonotype was observed many times. The chain links TRBV12-3 or TRBV12-4 to TRBJ2-3; the D is unclear. The V and J ends lost 5 bases and 4 bases respectively, with 7 bases between them. The CDR3 runs to 12 residues. The CDR3: CASSLTADTQYF. CDR3 bases: TGTGCCAGCAGTCTTACGGCAGATACGCAGTATTTT.

The V gene is TRBV19, the J gene TRBJ2-1; D unclear. Trimming removed 6 bases at V and 6 bases at J, with 9 bases between. This CDR3 has 12 residues. Germline-derived CDR1 and CDR2 are LNHDA and SQIVND (reference sequence). CDR3 region: CASSYNFNEQFF. Written as DNA, the CDR3 is TGTGCCAGTAGCTACAATTTCAATGAGCAGTTCTTC.

The chain has TRBV7-3 and TRBJ2-1; D possibly corresponds to TRBD1 (6 bases). CDR1 and CDR2 from the germline V gene are SGHTA and FQGTGA. The CDR3 has 15 residues. V lost 1 base, J lost 10 bases, and 17 bases lay in between. CDR3 region: CASSLIGGQGYEQFF. For the CDR3, the DNA is TGTGCCAGCAGCTTAATTGGGGGCCAGGGATACGAGCAGTTCTTC. Looking up the rest from reference TRBV7-3 and TRBJ2-1 gives the full variable domain: GAGVSQTPSNKVTEKGKYVELRCDPISGHTALYWYRQSLGQGPEFLIYFQGTGAADDSGLPNDRFFAVRPEGSVSTLKIQRTERGDSAVYLCASSLIGGQGYEQFFGPGTRLTVL.

This clonotype was detected many times. This rearrangement joins TRBV6-5 to TRBJ1-6, with D hard to call. CDR3 length: 12 residues. Trimming took 3 bases from V and 7 from J, leaving 4 bases between them. Germline CDR1 reads MNHEY; CDR2 reads SVGAGI. The CDR3 sequence is CASSYANSPLHF. The CDR3 bases are TGTGCCAGCAGTTATGCGAATTCACCCCTCCACTTT.

The rearrangement joins TRBV12-3 or TRBV12-4 to TRBJ2-3, with a tentative D call TRBD1 (5 bases). V was clipped by 2 bases and J by 0 bases, with 9 bases between them. The CDR3 is 15 residues long. DNA for the CDR3: TGTGCCAGCAGTTTATCCCCAGGGAGCACAGATACGCAGTATTTT. Its translation is CASSLSPGSTDTQYF.

The chain couples TRBV20-1 to TRBJ2-5; 7 bases map to TRBD1. This CDR3 comprises 14 residues. Germline V lookup: CDR1 DFQATT, CDR2 SNEGSKA (reference sequence). The J segment lost 5 bases and the V segment lost 2 bases, leaving 8 bases of the junction unmatched. CDR3 sequence reads: CSARPGTVPETQYF. The CDR3 DNA follows: TGCAGTGCTAGACCGGGGACAGTACCGGAGACCCAGTACTTC.

This clonotype has ten or more counts. The chain couples TRBV10-3 to TRBJ1-6; D possibly corresponds to TRBD1 (5 bases). CDR1 is ENHRY, CDR2 SYGVKD, per germline. The CDR3 loop spans 18 amino acids. V was shortened by 3 bases and J by 14 bases, with 29 bases between the two germline ends. The CDR3 bases are TGTGCCATCAGTGACGTCGTGTTGTCAGGGATCACCCTGTTCACCCTCCACTTT. Translated: CAISDVVLSGITLFTLHF.